This T cell receptor (beta chain) originates from a study of cytomegalovirus exposure and HLA in healthy donors. V dropped 7 bases and J dropped 2 bases, with 15 bases sitting between them. Germline lookup yields CDR1 MNHNY and CDR2 SVGAGI (reference sequence). The CDR3 runs to 14 residues. Amplification used 60 Vbeta primers and 13 Jbeta primers. Sequencing used immunoSEQ multiplex PCR; TCRdb keeps in-frame clones, though not all of them. The sample records about 160,000 clones, about 80% being singletons. This clone was seen once. Sequencing was performed on PBMCs. This sequence joins TRBV6-6 and TRBJ2-7, with D possibly TRBD2 on 6 matching bases. The source of this sequence is a young man in good health and CMV-seronegative. The CDR3 spells CASTTDGGTYEQYF. CDR3 DNA sequence: TGTGCCAGCACGACCGACGGGGGAACCTACGAGCAGTACTTC.